This T cell receptor (beta chain) was sequenced in a study of tumor-infiltrating lymphocytes in primary liver carcinoma. In its sample, this clonotype was seen many times. Per germline, CDR1 MGHDK and CDR2 SYGVNS. This CDR3 has 15 residues. V was clipped by 2 bases and J by 5 bases, with 16 bases between them. Researchers generated TCR beta cDNA from about 0.5 ug of total RNA, relying on a constant-region primer. Three nested multiplex PCR rounds, a slightly modified ARM-PCR, produced the libraries for TCR beta. TRBV1-TRBV30 forward primers paired with a C-beta reverse primer drove the first two PCR rounds, about 11 cycles each. Each CDR3 protein gets one entry after TCRdb re-called the multiplex PCR reads with MiXCR. Of about 21,000 distinct CDR3 sequences detected, about 65% appear once; the ten largest clones hold around two fifths. DNA and RNA were both co-extracted from 20-30 mg of bulk tissue that had not been sorted.

Sequenced input: liver tumor tissue from sampling region 1. Subset reported: tumor region T1, superior pole. The sequence was obtained from a man aged 40-49 years with primary liver carcinoma and hepatitis B virus infection. The chain carries TRBV25-1 and TRBJ2-7, with TRBD1 as a possible D gene (5 bases). As DNA, the CDR3 is TGTGCCAGCAGTGAACGGGCAGGGTTCTACGACGAGCAGTACTTC. It translates to CASSERAGFYDEQYF.